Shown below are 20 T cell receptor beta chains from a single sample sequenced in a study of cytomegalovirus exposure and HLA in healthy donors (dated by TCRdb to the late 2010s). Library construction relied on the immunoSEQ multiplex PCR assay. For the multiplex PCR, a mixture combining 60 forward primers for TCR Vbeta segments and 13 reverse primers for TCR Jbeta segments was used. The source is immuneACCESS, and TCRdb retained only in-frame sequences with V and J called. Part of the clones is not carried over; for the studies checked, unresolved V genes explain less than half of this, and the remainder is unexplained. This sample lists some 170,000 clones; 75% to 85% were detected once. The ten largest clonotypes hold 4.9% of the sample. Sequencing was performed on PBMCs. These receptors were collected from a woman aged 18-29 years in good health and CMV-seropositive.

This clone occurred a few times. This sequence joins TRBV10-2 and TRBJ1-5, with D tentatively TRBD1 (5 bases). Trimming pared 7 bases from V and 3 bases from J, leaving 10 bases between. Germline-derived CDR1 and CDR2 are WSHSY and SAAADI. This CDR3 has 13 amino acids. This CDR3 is CASKDRFNQPQHF. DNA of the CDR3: TGCGCCAGCAAAGACAGATTCAATCAGCCCCAGCATTTT.

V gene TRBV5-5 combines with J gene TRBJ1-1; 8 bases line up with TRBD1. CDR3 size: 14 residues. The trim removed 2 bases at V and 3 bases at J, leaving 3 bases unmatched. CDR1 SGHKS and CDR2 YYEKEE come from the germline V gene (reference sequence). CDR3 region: CASSFTGGDTEAFF. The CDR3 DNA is TGTGCCAGCAGCTTTACAGGGGGGGACACTGAAGCTTTCTTT.

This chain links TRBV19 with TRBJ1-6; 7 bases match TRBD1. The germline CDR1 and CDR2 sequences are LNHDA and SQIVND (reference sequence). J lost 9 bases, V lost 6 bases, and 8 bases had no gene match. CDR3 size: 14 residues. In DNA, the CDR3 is TGTGCCAGTAGCCCCCGGCAGGGGGTTTCACCCCTCCACTTT. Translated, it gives CASSPRQGVSPLHF.

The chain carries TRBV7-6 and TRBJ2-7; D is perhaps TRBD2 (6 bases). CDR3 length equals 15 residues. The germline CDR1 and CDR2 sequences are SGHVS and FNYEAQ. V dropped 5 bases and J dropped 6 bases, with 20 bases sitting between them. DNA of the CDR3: TGTGCCAGCAGCCCCCGACTAGAAGAGGGATCCGAGCAGTACTTC. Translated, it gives CASSPRLEEGSEQYF.

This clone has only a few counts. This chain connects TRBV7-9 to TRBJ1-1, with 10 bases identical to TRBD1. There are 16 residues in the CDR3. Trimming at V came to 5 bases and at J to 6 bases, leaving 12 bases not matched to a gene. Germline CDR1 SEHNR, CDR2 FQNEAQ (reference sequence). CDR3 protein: CASSDGTGVYSAEAFF. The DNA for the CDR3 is TGTGCCAGCAGCGATGGGACAGGGGTTTATTCCGCTGAAGCTTTCTTT.

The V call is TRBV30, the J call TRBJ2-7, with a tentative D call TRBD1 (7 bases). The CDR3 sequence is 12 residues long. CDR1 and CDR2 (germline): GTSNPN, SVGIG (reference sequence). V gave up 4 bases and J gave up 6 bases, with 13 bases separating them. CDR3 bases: TGTGCCTGGATGGAGGGGGCGACCGAGCAGTACTTC. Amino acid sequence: CAWMEGATEQYF. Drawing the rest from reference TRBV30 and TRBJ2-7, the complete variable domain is SQTIHQWPATLVQPVGSPLSLECTVEGTSNPNLYWYRQAAGRGLQLLFYSVGIGQISSEVPQNLSASRPQDRQFILSSKKLLLSDSGFYLCAWMEGATEQYFGPGTRLTVT.

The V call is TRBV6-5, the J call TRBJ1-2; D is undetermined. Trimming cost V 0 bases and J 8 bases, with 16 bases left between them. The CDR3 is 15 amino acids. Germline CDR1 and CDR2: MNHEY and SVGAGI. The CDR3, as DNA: TGTGCCAGCAGTTACTCTGCAAACAGTAGACGAGGCTACACCTTC. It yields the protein CASSYSANSRRGYTF.

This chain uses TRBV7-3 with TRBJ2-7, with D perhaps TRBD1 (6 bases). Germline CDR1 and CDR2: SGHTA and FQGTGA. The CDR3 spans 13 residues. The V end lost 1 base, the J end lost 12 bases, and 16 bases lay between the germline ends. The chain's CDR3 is CASSLKGTREPYF. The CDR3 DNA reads TGTGCCAGCAGCTTAAAAGGGACAAGGGAACCGTACTTC.

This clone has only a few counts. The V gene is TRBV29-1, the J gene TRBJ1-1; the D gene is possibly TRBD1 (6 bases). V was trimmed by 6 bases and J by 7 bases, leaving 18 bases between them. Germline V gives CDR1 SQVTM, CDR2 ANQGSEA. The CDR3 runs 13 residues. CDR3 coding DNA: TGCAGCGTCCTACCCGGGGGGGCAGGTGAAGCTTTCTTT. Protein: CSVLPGGAGEAFF.

Here the CDR3 reads CASSLVPGGRAFF. The CDR3 DNA is TGTGCCAGCAGCTTAGTTCCGGGCGGGCGGGCTTTCTTT. The rearrangement links TRBV11-2 to TRBJ1-1; D is undetermined. Germline V gene lookup returns CDR1 SGHAT and CDR2 FQNNGV. The CDR3 spans 13 residues. Trimming pared 1 base from V and 11 bases from J, leaving 14 bases between. Using reference TRBV11-2 and TRBJ1-1 for the parts outside the CDR3, the full variable domain is EAGVAQSPRYKIIEKRQSVAFWCNPISGHATLYWYQQILGQGPKLLIQFQNNGVVDDSQLPKDRFSAERLKGVDSTLKIQPAKLEDSAVYLCASSLVPGGRAFFGQGTRLTVV.

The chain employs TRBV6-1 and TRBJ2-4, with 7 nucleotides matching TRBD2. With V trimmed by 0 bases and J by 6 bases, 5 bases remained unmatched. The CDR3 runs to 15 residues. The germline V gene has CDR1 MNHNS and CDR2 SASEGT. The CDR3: CASSEAPGGGNIQYF. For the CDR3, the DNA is TGTGCCAGCAGTGAAGCGCCTGGGGGGGGAAACATTCAGTACTTC.

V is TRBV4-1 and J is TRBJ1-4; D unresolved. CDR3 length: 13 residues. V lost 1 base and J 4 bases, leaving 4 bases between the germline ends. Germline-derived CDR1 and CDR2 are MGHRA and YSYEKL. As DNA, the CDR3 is TGCGCCAGCAGCCAAGTCCATAATGAAAAACTGTTTTTT. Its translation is CASSQVHNEKLFF.

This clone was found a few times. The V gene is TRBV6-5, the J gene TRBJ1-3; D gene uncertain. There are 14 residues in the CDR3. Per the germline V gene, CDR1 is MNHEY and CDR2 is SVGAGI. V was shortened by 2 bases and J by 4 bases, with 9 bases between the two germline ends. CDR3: CASSYDRRGNTIYF. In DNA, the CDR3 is TGTGCCAGCAGTTACGATAGGAGAGGAAACACCATATATTTT.

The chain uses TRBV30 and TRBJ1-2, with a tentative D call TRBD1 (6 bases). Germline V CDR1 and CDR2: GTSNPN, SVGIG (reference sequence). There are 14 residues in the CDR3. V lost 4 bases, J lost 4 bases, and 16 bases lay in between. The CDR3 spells CAWISPGHIYGYTF. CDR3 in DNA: TGTGCCTGGATCTCGCCGGGACACATCTATGGCTACACCTTC.

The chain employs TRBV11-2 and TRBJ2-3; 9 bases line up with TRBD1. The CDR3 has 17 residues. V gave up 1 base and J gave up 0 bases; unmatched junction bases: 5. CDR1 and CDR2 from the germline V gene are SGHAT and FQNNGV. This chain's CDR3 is CASSLGKGQGSTDTQYF. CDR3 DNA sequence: TGTGCCAGCAGCTTAGGCAAGGGACAGGGTAGCACAGATACGCAGTATTTT.

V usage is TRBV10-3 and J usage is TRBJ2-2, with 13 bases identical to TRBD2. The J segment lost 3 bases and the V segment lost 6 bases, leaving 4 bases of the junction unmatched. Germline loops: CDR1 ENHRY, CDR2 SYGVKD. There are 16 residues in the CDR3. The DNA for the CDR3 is TGTGCCATCAGAATAGGGACTAGCGGGGACACCGGGGAGCTGTTTTTT. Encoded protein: CAIRIGTSGDTGELFF.

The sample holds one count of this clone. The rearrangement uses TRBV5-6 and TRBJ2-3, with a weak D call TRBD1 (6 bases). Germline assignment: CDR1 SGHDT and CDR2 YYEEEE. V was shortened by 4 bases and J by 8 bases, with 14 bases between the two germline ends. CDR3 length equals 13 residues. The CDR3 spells CASSEYQGITQYF. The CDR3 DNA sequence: TGTGCCAGCAGCGAATACCAGGGGATTACGCAGTATTTT.

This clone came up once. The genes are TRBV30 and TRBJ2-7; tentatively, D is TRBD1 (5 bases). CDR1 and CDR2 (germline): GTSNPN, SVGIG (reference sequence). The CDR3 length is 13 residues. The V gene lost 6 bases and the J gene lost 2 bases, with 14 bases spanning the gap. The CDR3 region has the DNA TGTGCCTGCTCACAGGCTTCAGCCTACGAGCAGTACTTC. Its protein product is CACSQASAYEQYF. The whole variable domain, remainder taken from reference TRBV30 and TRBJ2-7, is SQTIHQWPATLVQPVGSPLSLECTVEGTSNPNLYWYRQAAGRGLQLLFYSVGIGQISSEVPQNLSASRPQDRQFILSSKKLLLSDSGFYLCACSQASAYEQYFGPGTRLTVT.

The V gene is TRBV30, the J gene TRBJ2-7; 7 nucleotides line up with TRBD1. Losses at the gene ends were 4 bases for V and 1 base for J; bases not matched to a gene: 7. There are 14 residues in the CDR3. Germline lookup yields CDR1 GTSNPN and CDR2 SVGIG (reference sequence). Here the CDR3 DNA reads TGTGCCTGGACCGGACAGGTTTCATCCTACGAGCAGTACTTC. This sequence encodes CAWTGQVSSYEQYF.

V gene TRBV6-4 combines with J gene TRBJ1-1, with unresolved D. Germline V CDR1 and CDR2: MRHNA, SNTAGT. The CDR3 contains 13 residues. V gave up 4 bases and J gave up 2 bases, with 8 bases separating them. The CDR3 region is CASSGGDNTEAFF. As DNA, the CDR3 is TGTGCCAGCAGTGGAGGAGACAACACTGAAGCTTTCTTT.